This T cell receptor (beta chain) is from a study of OX40 agonist ivuxolimab in advanced cancers. TCRdb's copy holds only in-frame clones and misses some; the assay was immunoSEQ multiplex PCR. The sample yields some 26,000 clones, around four fifths seen once. The CDR3 spans 15 residues. Trimming took 5 bases from V and 6 from J; bases not matched to a gene: 10. In germline, CDR1 is SEHNR, CDR2 FQNEAQ (reference sequence). The sequencing used CD4+ or CD8+ T cells sorted from blood, collected in a trial of the OX40 agonist ivuxolimab. J is TRBJ2-1 and V is TRBV7-9; TRBD2 agrees at 7 bases. The TCR sequence derives from an adult with an advanced solid tumor such as melanoma, head and neck, liver or kidney cancer. CDR3 coding DNA: TGTGCCAGCAGCGAAGGGAGGGCCAGCGGCAATGAGCAGTTCTTC. Protein product: CASSEGRASGNEQFF.